The 3 T cell receptor beta chains given below trace back to one sample, sequenced in a study of cytomegalovirus exposure and HLA in healthy donors. Use of 60 Vbeta and 13 Jbeta primers characterized the PCR. Some clones are missing from TCRdb's copy, which holds only in-frame ones; the method was immunoSEQ multiplex PCR. The repertoire has about 78,000 clones, approximately 72% of them found once; the top ten carry more than 9.5%. Sequenced input: PBMCs. The source of these receptors is a woman aged 40 to 55 in good health and CMV-seropositive.

This clone has ten or more counts. The J gene is TRBJ2-7, the V gene TRBV28, with D possibly matching TRBD2 (5 bases). Germline lookup yields CDR1 MDHEN and CDR2 SYDVKM. The CDR3 extends over 15 amino acids. V was cut by 6 bases and J by 3 bases, with 18 bases left in between. The DNA for the CDR3 is TGTGCCAGCAGCCCAACCAAACTAGGGTTCTACGAGCAGTACTTC. Translating gives CASSPTKLGFYEQYF.

The chain uses TRBV5-6 and TRBJ1-1; 7 bases match TRBD1. V was clipped by 4 bases and J by 4 bases; unmatched bases: 7. The CDR3 extends over 14 amino acids. Germline CDR1 is SGHDT and CDR2 is YYEEEE. CDR3 sequence (DNA): TGTGCCAGCAGCCCCGACACAGGGGCCACTGAAGCTTTCTTT. This translates into CASSPDTGATEAFF. Drawing the rest from reference TRBV5-6 and TRBJ1-1, the complete variable domain is DAGVTQSPTHLIKTRGQQVTLRCSPKSGHDTVSWYQQALGQGPQFIFQYYEEEERQRGNFPDRFSGHQFPNYSSELNVNALLLGDSALYLCASSPDTGATEAFFGQGTRLTVV.

The chain has TRBV29-1 and TRBJ2-3; no firm D call. The CDR3 extends over 12 amino acids. Germline lookup yields CDR1 SQVTM and CDR2 ANQGSEA. With 4 bases removed from V and 2 bases from J, the gap between germline ends came to 7 bases. CDR3: CSVGQATDTQYF. DNA for the CDR3: TGCAGCGTTGGGCAGGCCACAGATACGCAGTATTTT.